The entry below describes one TCR beta chain. Its antigen is unknown. The record originates from a study of cytomegalovirus exposure and HLA in healthy donors. Donors consisted of healthy bone marrow donors. Unrecorded immune exposure was likely among donors, who were nominally healthy when sampled. PCR amplification relied on 60 Vbeta primers (plus 13 Jbeta primers). Here immunoSEQ multiplex PCR was the method, and the copy in TCRdb shows in-frame clones only, minus some. The sample has some 130,000 clones, and its top ten clones hold roughly 1.7%. General study points: Presence/absence analyses assumed roughly uniform sequencing depth across donors, which may not hold.

This TCR was recovered from a man between 18 and 29 years old in good health and CMV-seronegative. The material sequenced was PBMCs.

The chain's CDR3 is CAISEQGSKVTGELFF. As DNA, the CDR3 is TGTGCCATCAGTGAGCAGGGTTCGAAAGTCACCGGGGAGCTGTTTTTT. The gene calls are TRBV10-3 and TRBJ2-2, with D possibly TRBD1 on 5 matching bases. This CDR3 region has 16 residues. From germline, CDR1 is ENHRY and CDR2 SYGVKD. Trimming took off 2 bases at V and 4 bases at J, with 14 bases between the two ends.